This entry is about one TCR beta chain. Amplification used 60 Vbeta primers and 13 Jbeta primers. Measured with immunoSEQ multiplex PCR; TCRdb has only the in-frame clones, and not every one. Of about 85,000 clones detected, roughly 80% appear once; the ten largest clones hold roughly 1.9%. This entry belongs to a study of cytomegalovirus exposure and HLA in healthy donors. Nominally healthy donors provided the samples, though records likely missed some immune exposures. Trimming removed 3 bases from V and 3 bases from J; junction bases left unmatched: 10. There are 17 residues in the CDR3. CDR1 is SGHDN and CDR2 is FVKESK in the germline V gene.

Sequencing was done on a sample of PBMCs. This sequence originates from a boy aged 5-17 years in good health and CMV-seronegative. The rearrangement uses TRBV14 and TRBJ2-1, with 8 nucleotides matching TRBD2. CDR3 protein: CASSHRGIAGRYNEQFF. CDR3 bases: TGTGCCAGCAGCCACAGAGGGATAGCGGGACGCTACAATGAGCAGTTCTTC.